The present entry profiles one T cell receptor beta chain with its context. This entry comes from a study of tumour-infiltrating T cells in Burkitt lymphoma. Study-level background: Overall and progression-free survival were predicted by productive clonality.

The protocol was immunoSEQ multiplex PCR, while the TCRdb copy is restricted to in-frame clones and leaves out a portion. The sample includes roughly 13,000 clones, roughly 77% of them seen just once. Germline V gives CDR1 SGDLS, CDR2 YYNGEE. The V gene end was trimmed by 4 bases and the J gene end by 0 bases; junction bases not matched to a gene: 8. The CDR3 runs 18 residues. This clonotype was sampled from a human donor with diffuse large B-cell lymphoma. The chain employs TRBV9 and TRBJ2-1, with 12 bases matching TRBD2. What was sequenced was tumor tissue. CDR3 amino acids: CASSPHRTSGISYNEQFF. The CDR3, as DNA: TGTGCCAGCAGCCCCCACCGGACTAGCGGGATCTCCTACAATGAGCAGTTCTTC.